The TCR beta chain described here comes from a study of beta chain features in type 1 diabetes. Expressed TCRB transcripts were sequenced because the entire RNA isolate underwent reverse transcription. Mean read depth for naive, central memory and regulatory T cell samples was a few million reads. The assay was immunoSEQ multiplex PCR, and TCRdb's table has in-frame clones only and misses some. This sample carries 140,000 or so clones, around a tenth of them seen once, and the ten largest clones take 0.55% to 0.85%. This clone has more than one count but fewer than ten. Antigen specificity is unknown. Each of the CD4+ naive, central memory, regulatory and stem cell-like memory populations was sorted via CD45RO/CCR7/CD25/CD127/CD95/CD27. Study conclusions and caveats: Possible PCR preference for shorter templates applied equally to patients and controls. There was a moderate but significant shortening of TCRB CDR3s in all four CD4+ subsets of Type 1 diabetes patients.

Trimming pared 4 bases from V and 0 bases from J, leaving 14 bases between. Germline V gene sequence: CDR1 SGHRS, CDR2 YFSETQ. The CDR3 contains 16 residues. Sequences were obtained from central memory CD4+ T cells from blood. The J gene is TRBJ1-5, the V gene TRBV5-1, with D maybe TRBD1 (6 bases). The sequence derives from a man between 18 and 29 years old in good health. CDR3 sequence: CASSPHRDYSNQPQHF. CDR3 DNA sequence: TGCGCCAGCAGCCCGCACAGGGACTATAGCAATCAGCCCCAGCATTTT.